The 7 T cell receptor beta chains below come from one sample, sequenced in a study of CD8 T cells in ankylosing spondylitis. TCRdb re-analysed the 5' RACE reads in MiXCR, keeping a single row per CDR3 protein. The sample has approximately 88,000 distinct CDR3 sequences, 8.5% to 9% seen once; the top ten hold roughly 5%. Sequencing used blood, either unsorted or a sorted T cell fraction (not recorded which). These receptors were collected from a male donor with ankylosing spondylitis or in good health (not recorded which).

In nucleotides, the CDR3 is TGCGCCAGCAGACCTCGGGGGGGCTGGGAGACCCAGTACTTC. Its protein product is CASRPRGGWETQYF. The rearrangement joins TRBV23-1 to TRBJ2-5; TRBD2 aligns across 8 bases. TRBV23-1 is sorted into the ORF group, with uncertain function. This CDR3 is built from 14 residues. The junction had 8 bases not matched to a gene; V was cut back by 6 bases and J by 5 bases.

There are many counts of this clonotype. The V gene is TRBV20-1, the J gene TRBJ2-7; 11 bases match TRBD2. Looked up from germline, CDR1 is DFQATT and CDR2 is SNEGSKA (reference sequence). J gave up 0 bases and V 3 bases, and 4 bases lay outside the gene matches. This CDR3 region has 15 residues. CDR3 residues: CSASTGTSGSYEQYF. The CDR3 DNA reads TGCAGTGCTAGCACAGGGACTAGCGGCTCCTACGAGCAGTACTTC.

As to this clonotype: The germline gene is not matched at one end of the junction; a read error may be the cause. CDR3 bases: TGTGCCAGCACCGATCCAGGGGTCTCTGGAAACACCATAAATTTT. Protein sequence: CASTDPGVSGNTINF. V and J are TRBV7-9 and TRBJ1-3; weak D call: TRBD1 (6 bases). The CDR3 sequence is 15 residues long. CDR1 and CDR2 (germline): SEHNR, FQNEAQ (reference sequence).

The chain joins TRBV6-6 to TRBJ2-7; perhaps TRBD1 as D (6 bases). The CDR3 covers 13 residues. Trimming stripped 6 bases from V and 2 bases from J, with 11 bases between. Germline V gives CDR1 MNHNY, CDR2 SVGAGI (reference sequence). CDR3 in amino acids: CASRPGQPYEQYF. The CDR3 nucleotides are TGTGCCAGCAGGCCCGGACAGCCCTACGAGCAGTACTTC.

This clonotype was found many times. V is TRBV20-1 and J is TRBJ2-7; D unclear. Trimming pared 7 bases from V and 1 base from J, leaving 11 bases between. The CDR3 sequence is 12 residues long. The V gene's germline CDR1 is DFQATT and CDR2 SNEGSKA (reference sequence). The chain's CDR3 is CSVPTPSYEQYF. CDR3 in DNA: TGCAGTGTTCCTACACCATCCTACGAGCAGTACTTC.

This clonotype has only a few counts. CDR3 in amino acids: CASHETGSYEQYF. CDR3 coding DNA: TGCGCCAGCCACGAAACAGGTTCCTACGAGCAGTACTTC. V usage is TRBV5-1 and J usage is TRBJ2-7, with a possible D match to TRBD1 (5 bases). V shed 7 bases and J shed 1 base, with 12 bases lying between them. There are 13 residues in the CDR3. Per germline, CDR1 SGHRS and CDR2 YFSETQ.

This clonotype was observed at least ten times. V gene TRBV29-1 combines with J gene TRBJ2-3; no firm D call. The V gene's germline CDR1 is SQVTM and CDR2 ANQGSEA. With 4 bases removed from V and 0 bases from J, the gap between germline ends came to 14 bases. This CDR3 has 15 residues. CDR3 region: CSVVLVGTSTDTQYF. CDR3 in DNA: TGCAGCGTTGTCCTCGTGGGTACTAGCACAGATACGCAGTATTTT.